The 7 T cell receptor beta chains given below trace back to one sample, sequenced in a study of control samples from healthy donors and cancer patients. The protocol was immunoSEQ multiplex PCR, while the TCRdb copy is restricted to in-frame clones and leaves out a portion. The table records over 110,000 clones, around 85% of them present only once. Sequences were obtained from blood. The receptors originated from a woman in her thirties in good health.

The chain joins TRBV24-1 to TRBJ2-1, with 8 bases that match TRBD2. Germline V lookup: CDR1 KGHDR, CDR2 SFDVKD. The CDR3 runs to 15 residues. With 4 bases clipped from V and 4 bases from J, the junction kept 5 bases outside the gene matches. The DNA for the CDR3 is TGTGCCACCAGTGAGGGTAGCGGGAAGTACAATGAGCAGTTCTTC. This translates into CATSEGSGKYNEQFF.

This clone has just one count. The chain employs TRBV7-2 and TRBJ1-5, with 7 bases matching TRBD1. CDR3 length: 12 residues. The J segment lost 6 bases and the V segment lost 5 bases, leaving 1 base of the junction unmatched. CDR1 SGHTA and CDR2 FQGNSA come from the germline V gene. DNA for the CDR3: TGTGCCAGCAGCCGGGACAGTCAGCCCCAGCATTTT. Protein: CASSRDSQPQHF.

This chain uses TRBV27 with TRBJ2-7; D unclear. CDR1 and CDR2 (germline): MNHEY, SMNVEV (reference sequence). This CDR3 has 14 amino acids. V shed 4 bases and J shed 0 bases, with 10 bases lying between them. This CDR3 is CASSYGSSSYEQYF. For the CDR3, the DNA is TGTGCCAGCAGTTACGGGTCCAGCTCCTACGAGCAGTACTTC.

The rearrangement uses TRBV6-5 and TRBJ2-7; 10 nucleotides align to TRBD1. The CDR3 has 14 residues. After removal of 4 bases from V and 6 bases from J, the junction contained 6 bases not matched to a gene. Looked up from germline, CDR1 is MNHEY and CDR2 is SVGAGI. This CDR3 reads CASSFRQGASEQYF. For the CDR3, the DNA is TGTGCCAGCAGTTTTCGACAGGGGGCGTCCGAGCAGTACTTC.

The chain couples TRBV12-3 or TRBV12-4 to TRBJ1-1; D call uncertain. Trimming pared 6 bases from V and 3 bases from J, leaving 11 bases between. The CDR3 covers 13 residues. The CDR3 bases are TGTGCCAGCAGCCTAATGGAGTACACTGAAGCTTTCTTT. This translates into CASSLMEYTEAFF.

This clone was seen once. The V call is TRBV7-2, the J call TRBJ2-7, with D possibly matching TRBD2 (5 bases). Per germline, CDR1 SGHTA and CDR2 FQGNSA. V shed 1 base and J shed 3 bases, with 16 bases lying between them. CDR3 length equals 16 residues. DNA for the CDR3: TGTGCCAGCAGCTTAGGAGCGGAGGCCGGGGTCTACGAGCAGTACTTC. This gives the protein CASSLGAEAGVYEQYF.

This rearrangement joins TRBV20-1 to TRBJ1-6; D not certain. Trimming shortened V by 3 bases and J by 7 bases, and 22 bases separated the two germline ends. The CDR3 runs 17 residues. The germline gives CDR1 DFQATT, CDR2 SNEGSKA (reference sequence). CDR3 region: CSASAAGSNSWNSPLHF. The CDR3 bases are TGCAGTGCTAGTGCTGCCGGGTCGAATAGCTGGAATTCACCCCTCCACTTT.